This TCR beta chain appears in the sequencing data of a study of blood T cell repertoires in COVID-19. Study-wide context: Acute-phase and convalescent COVID-19 samples originated in the United States, Italy and Spain.

Germline V gene sequence: CDR1 SEHNR, CDR2 FQNEAQ (reference sequence). The CDR3 is 16 amino acids. The V end lost 8 bases, the J end lost 1 base, and 18 bases lay between the germline ends. Original handling: Estimates of nucleated cell counts were drawn from the amplification of reference gene primers. Repertoires were generated with immunoSEQ multiplex PCR, while TCRdb's copy carries only in-frame clones and drops some. The D gene and trimming were derived from the DNA, and the V and J assignments and clone size from that table. The sample gives 470,000 or so clones, around 88% of which show up once; about 4.3% is in the top ten.

The receptor was isolated from a young woman with acute or convalescent COVID-19. Sequenced input: peripheral blood. This rearrangement joins TRBV7-9 to TRBJ1-3, with D possibly matching TRBD1 (6 bases). CDR3 residues: CASRPRHRESGNTIYF. Written as DNA, the CDR3 is TGTGCCAGCCGTCCACGACACAGGGAATCTGGAAACACCATATATTTT.